This T cell receptor (beta chain) was identified during a study of T cell changes during pregnancy in multiple sclerosis. CDR3 length equals 13 residues. The V end was cut by 6 bases, the J end by 0 bases, with 5 bases between. The germline V gene encodes CDR1 KGHSH and CDR2 LQKENI. Libraries were prepared by immunoSEQ multiplex PCR; TCRdb keeps only in-frame clonotypes and omits some of them. The table has about 59,000 clones, about nine tenths seen once. This chain connects TRBV18 to TRBJ2-2; no clear D gene. The clonotype comes from a female donor in good health, enrolled as a control in a pregnancy study. The sequences come from peripheral blood, collected in the second trimester of pregnancy. In DNA form, the CDR3 reads TGTGCCAGCTCTCTCCCGAACACCGGGGAGCTGTTTTTT. Its protein is CASSLPNTGELFF.